The TCR beta chain described here comes from a study of blood T cell repertoires in COVID-19. Overall study: Samples came from the United States, Italy and Spain, spanning acute and convalescent COVID-19. T cells, B-cell-depleted T cells, or PBMCs supplied cDNA or gDNA.

This clone was seen once. Clinical history reported by participants formed the basis on which cohorts were assigned. Here immunoSEQ multiplex PCR was the method, and the copy in TCRdb shows in-frame clones only, minus some. The sample lists fewer than 350,000 clones, around 90% seen once, with roughly 2.1% in the top ten. CDR3 length: 14 residues. V dropped 6 bases and J dropped 1 base, with 10 bases sitting between them. CDR1 and CDR2 (germline): MNHEY, SVGAGI. The sample consisted of PBMCs or T cells enriched from blood (not recorded which). The TCR comes from a woman aged 40 to 50 with acute COVID-19. This chain joins TRBV6-5 and TRBJ1-5; D remains ambiguous. CDR3 DNA: TGTGCCAGCAGGGAGATCGGGAGCAATCAGCCCCAGCATTTT. Its translation: CASREIGSNQPQHF.